These 5 T cell receptor beta chains share one sample of origin, sequenced in a study of shared clonotypes between healthy human individuals. Profiling relied on immunoSEQ multiplex PCR, and the TCRdb table lists in-frame clones only, not all of them. This sample has some 1.5 million clones, with around 97% found just once. The sample was naive CD4+ T cells sorted from blood. Sample subset: CD45RA+ positively selected. Receptors originate from a man aged 25-45 years in good health.

V and J are TRBV6-1 and TRBJ2-3; TRBD2 is a possible D gene (6 bases). The germline V and J ends were trimmed by 4 bases and 0 bases, with 20 bases remaining between them. CDR3 length: 18 residues. Germline CDR1 reads MNHNS; CDR2 reads SASEGT. CDR3 protein: CASSAFGGAESSTDTQYF. The CDR3 nucleotides are TGTGCCAGCAGTGCCTTCGGCGGGGCAGAAAGCAGCACAGATACGCAGTATTTT.

V usage is TRBV5-1 and J usage is TRBJ1-1, with D perhaps matching TRBD1 (5 bases). This CDR3 spans 14 amino acids. V was clipped by 3 bases and J by 8 bases, with 17 bases between them. From germline, CDR1 is SGHRS and CDR2 YFSETQ. CDR3 residues: CASSSQAHTEEAFF. The CDR3 DNA follows: TGCGCCAGCAGCTCACAGGCCCACACTGAGGAAGCTTTCTTT.

The chain links TRBV7-2 to TRBJ1-2; a weak D match, TRBD1 (5 bases). The ends were cut back, 6 bases at V and 5 bases at J, with 10 bases in the middle. The CDR3 has 12 amino acids. The germline gives CDR1 SGHTA, CDR2 FQGNSA. CDR3 bases: TGTGCCAGCAGTCAGACAGCGTATGGCTACACCTTC. Translating gives CASSQTAYGYTF.

The V and J genes are TRBV5-1 and TRBJ2-7; 8 positions agree with TRBD2. Per germline, CDR1 SGHRS and CDR2 YFSETQ. The CDR3 consists of 16 residues. The V and J ends lost 4 bases and 0 bases, in that order; junction bases with no gene match: 9. The CDR3 DNA reads as TGCGCCAGCAGCGCGGCTCGTGCGGGGGGCTCCTACGAGCAGTACTTC. Translating it yields CASSAARAGGSYEQYF.

The chain combines TRBV5-4 with TRBJ1-2; perhaps TRBD1 as D (6 bases). CDR1 and CDR2 (germline): SGHNT, YYREEE (reference sequence). The CDR3 runs to 17 residues. Trimming took off 0 bases at V and 0 bases at J, with 15 bases between the two ends. The CDR3: CASSLDQGLTANYGYTF. The CDR3 nucleotides are TGTGCCAGCAGCTTGGACCAGGGGTTAACAGCTAACTATGGCTACACCTTC.